This entry lists 15 T cell receptor beta chains sequenced from one sample in a study of early T cells in non-severe SARS-CoV-2 infection. One entry per CDR3 protein, called by TCRdb with MiXCR from the 5' RACE reads. This sample has tens of thousands of distinct CDR3 sequences, with under 9% found just once. The specimen comprised whole blood, sampled at baseline. These receptors were obtained from an adult who was a healthcare worker with PCR-confirmed SARS-CoV-2 infection or an uninfected control (not recorded which).

This chain uses TRBV27 with TRBJ2-7, with D perhaps matching TRBD1 (6 bases). The ends were cut back, 4 bases at V and 0 bases at J, with 10 bases in the middle. The CDR3 length is 14 residues. The V gene's germline CDR1 is MNHEY and CDR2 SMNVEV (reference sequence). The CDR3: CASSWDISSYEQYF. The CDR3, as DNA: TGTGCCAGCAGTTGGGACATCAGCTCCTACGAGCAGTACTTC.

This clonotype was counted ten times or more. V and J are TRBV6-6 and TRBJ1-3; tentatively, D is TRBD1 (5 bases). V lost 6 bases, J lost 3 bases, and 15 bases lay in between. The CDR3 contains 15 residues. Looked up from germline, CDR1 is MNHNY and CDR2 is SVGAGI (reference sequence). The chain's CDR3 is CASSPGPHGGNTIYF. In nucleotides, the CDR3 is TGTGCCAGCAGCCCGGGACCCCACGGTGGAAACACCATATATTTT.

This clonotype was seen ten or more times. This chain uses TRBV13 with TRBJ2-2; 8 nucleotides align to TRBD1. Germline CDR1 is PRHDT and CDR2 is FYEKMQ (reference sequence). The CDR3 spans 16 residues. Germline trimming cut 3 bases from V and 4 bases from J; bases unmatched to any gene: 7. The chain's CDR3 is CASSFDLQGGTGELFF. CDR3 nucleotide sequence: TGTGCCAGCAGCTTTGACCTACAGGGGGGCACCGGGGAGCTGTTTTTT. The full variable domain, in which reference TRBV13 and TRBJ2-2 provide the parts outside the CDR3, is AAGVIQSPRHLIKEKRETATLKCYPIPRHDTVYWYQQGPGQDPQFLISFYEKMQSDKGSIPDRFSAQQFSDYHSELNMSSLELGDSALYFCASSFDLQGGTGELFFGEGSRLTVL.

In its sample, this clonotype was seen many times. V gene TRBV27 combines with J gene TRBJ1-2; possible D gene TRBD1, 6 bases. The germline V gene has CDR1 MNHEY and CDR2 SMNVEV (reference sequence). The CDR3 runs 15 residues. Trimming shortened V by 4 bases and J by 2 bases, and 14 bases separated the two germline ends. CDR3 nucleotide sequence: TGTGCCAGCAGTTACCGGAGGGGGGCAAACTATGGCTACACCTTC. It is translated as CASSYRRGANYGYTF.

This clonotype was picked up a small number of times. The genes are TRBV6-1 and TRBJ1-3; D gene ambiguous. The CDR3 sequence is 15 residues long. Trimming removed 0 bases from V and 2 bases from J, with 8 bases in between. The germline gives CDR1 MNHNS, CDR2 SASEGT. CDR3 sequence reads: CASSEAHGPGNTIYF. The CDR3 DNA reads TGTGCCAGCAGTGAAGCGCACGGACCTGGAAACACCATATATTTT.

There are many counts of this clonotype. CDR3 protein: CASSLTGGPYNEQFF. Written as DNA, the CDR3 is TGTGCCAGCTCACTGACAGGGGGTCCCTACAATGAGCAGTTCTTC. The chain uses TRBV18 and TRBJ2-1; 9 bases are a match to TRBD1. The CDR3 extends over 15 amino acids. V dropped 4 bases and J dropped 2; count of bases not matched to a gene: 3. Germline loops: CDR1 KGHSH, CDR2 LQKENI.

The chain combines TRBV19 with TRBJ2-3; D unresolved. This CDR3 has 13 amino acids. From germline, CDR1 is LNHDA and CDR2 SQIVND (reference sequence). V lost 5 bases and J 1 base, leaving 7 bases between the germline ends. This CDR3 reads CASSLHGTDTQYF. The CDR3 DNA reads as TGTGCCAGTAGTCTTCACGGCACAGATACGCAGTATTTT.

This clonotype was counted ten times or more. J is TRBJ1-2 and V is TRBV2, with 12 bases matching TRBD1. The CDR3 has 14 residues. V shed 5 bases, J shed 8 bases, and the junction held 6 bases outside the gene matches. CDR1 SNHLY and CDR2 FYNNEI come from the germline V gene. CDR3: CASSLGTGGVGYTF. In nucleotides, the CDR3 is TGTGCCAGCAGTCTCGGGACAGGGGGCGTCGGCTACACCTTC.

This clonotype was counted ten times or more. J is TRBJ2-3 and V is TRBV2; D remains ambiguous. The CDR3 is 15 amino acids. CDR1 SNHLY and CDR2 FYNNEI come from the germline V gene. The germline V and J ends were trimmed by 2 bases and 2 bases, with 11 bases remaining between them. The CDR3 loop reads CASSEPPTNTDTQYF. CDR3 in DNA: TGTGCCAGCAGTGAACCGCCGACCAACACAGATACGCAGTATTTT.

This clonotype was observed a few times. The chain is built from TRBV10-2 and TRBJ2-5; unclear D gene. The germline V gene encodes CDR1 WSHSY and CDR2 SAAADI. Trimming removed 3 bases at V and 4 bases at J, with 6 bases between. CDR3 size: 12 residues. The CDR3 sequence is CASSDGRETQYF. CDR3 DNA: TGCGCCAGCAGTGACGGGCGAGAGACCCAGTACTTC.

The J gene is TRBJ2-5, the V gene TRBV4-1; 10 bases map to TRBD2. Germline V gene lookup returns CDR1 MGHRA and CDR2 YSYEKL. CDR3 size: 16 residues. The V segment lost 3 bases and the J segment 9 bases; nucleotides outside the gene matches: 13. The CDR3, as DNA: TGCGCCAGCAGCCAGTCACTAGCGGGAACCTGGTCTGCCCAGTACTTC. This gives the protein CASSQSLAGTWSAQYF.

This clonotype was found many times. This rearrangement joins TRBV5-1 to TRBJ1-4; D ambiguous. The CDR3 extends over 13 amino acids. V was clipped by 5 bases and J by 5 bases, with 10 bases between them. The germline V gene encodes CDR1 SGHRS and CDR2 YFSETQ. The CDR3 spells CASRGQSNEKLFF. Here the CDR3 DNA reads TGCGCCAGCAGAGGTCAATCGAATGAAAAACTGTTTTTT.

CDR3 in DNA: TGTGCCAGCTCACCACTGGCGGGAGACCCCCCAGATACGCAGTATTTT. Protein sequence: CASSPLAGDPPDTQYF. The chain recombines TRBV18 with TRBJ2-3; 7 bases line up with TRBD2. Per germline, CDR1 KGHSH and CDR2 LQKENI. CDR3 length: 16 residues. The V segment lost 1 base and the J segment 4 bases; nucleotides outside the gene matches: 8.

This clonotype has a handful of counts. This chain joins TRBV11-3 and TRBJ2-4; 7 nucleotides match TRBD1. Germline values: CDR1 SGHNT, CDR2 YENEEA. The V gene end was trimmed by 3 bases and the J gene end by 8 bases; junction bases not matched to a gene: 1. The CDR3 sequence is 12 residues long. This CDR3 is CASSLGQHIQYF. As DNA, the CDR3 is TGTGCCAGCAGCTTGGGACAGCACATTCAGTACTTC.

This clonotype was observed at least ten times. The chain combines TRBV10-2 with TRBJ2-1; D ambiguous. Germline loops: CDR1 WSHSY, CDR2 SAAADI. This CDR3 has 11 amino acids. V dropped 4 bases and J dropped 5 bases, with 3 bases sitting between them. CDR3 region: CASSAHNEQFF. The DNA for the CDR3 is TGCGCCAGCAGTGCACACAATGAGCAGTTCTTC.